This record covers a single TCR beta chain. The data originate from a study of blood T cell repertoires in COVID-19. Study overall: The United States, Italy and Spain were the sources of the acute and convalescent COVID-19 samples. In each case, the material was cDNA or gDNA derived from T cells, B-cell-depleted T cells, or PBMCs.

The CDR3 sequence is 13 residues long. V was pared by 2 bases and J by 4 bases, with 8 bases between. Looked up from germline, CDR1 is MDHEN and CDR2 is SYDVKM. How the authors handled the data: Nucleated cell counts were estimated from reference gene primer amplification. Libraries were prepared by immunoSEQ multiplex PCR; TCRdb keeps only in-frame clonotypes and omits some of them. The V and J calls and clone size are taken from that table; D and trimming were inferred from the DNA. The table includes roughly 100,000 clones, 84% detected once. The source of this sequence is a human donor in a cohort sampled during active or convalescent COVID-19. What was sequenced was peripheral blood. This chain uses TRBV28 with TRBJ1-1; perhaps TRBD1 as D (5 bases). This CDR3 reads CASSLQGITEAFF. The CDR3 DNA follows: TGTGCCAGCAGTTTACAGGGAATCACTGAAGCTTTCTTT. The full variable domain, its missing parts supplied by reference TRBV28 and TRBJ1-1, is DVKVTQSSRYLVKRTGEKVFLECVQDMDHENMFWYRQDPGLGLRLIYFSYDVKMKEKGDIPEGYSVSREKKERFSLILESASTNQTSMYLCASSLQGITEAFFGQGTRLTVV.